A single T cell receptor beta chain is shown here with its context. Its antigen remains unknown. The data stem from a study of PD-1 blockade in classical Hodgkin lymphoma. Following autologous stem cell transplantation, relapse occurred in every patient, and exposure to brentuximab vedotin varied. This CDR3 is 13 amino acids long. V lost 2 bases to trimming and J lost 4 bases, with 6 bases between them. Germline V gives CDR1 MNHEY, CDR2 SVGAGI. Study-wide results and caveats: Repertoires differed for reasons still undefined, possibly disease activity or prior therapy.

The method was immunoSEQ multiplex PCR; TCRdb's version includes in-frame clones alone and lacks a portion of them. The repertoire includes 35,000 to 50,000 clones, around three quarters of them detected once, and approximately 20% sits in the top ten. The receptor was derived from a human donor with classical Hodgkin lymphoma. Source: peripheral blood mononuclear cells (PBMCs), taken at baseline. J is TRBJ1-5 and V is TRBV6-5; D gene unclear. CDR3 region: CASSYRLNQPQHF. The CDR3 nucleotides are TGTGCCAGCAGTTACCGGCTGAATCAGCCCCAGCATTTT.